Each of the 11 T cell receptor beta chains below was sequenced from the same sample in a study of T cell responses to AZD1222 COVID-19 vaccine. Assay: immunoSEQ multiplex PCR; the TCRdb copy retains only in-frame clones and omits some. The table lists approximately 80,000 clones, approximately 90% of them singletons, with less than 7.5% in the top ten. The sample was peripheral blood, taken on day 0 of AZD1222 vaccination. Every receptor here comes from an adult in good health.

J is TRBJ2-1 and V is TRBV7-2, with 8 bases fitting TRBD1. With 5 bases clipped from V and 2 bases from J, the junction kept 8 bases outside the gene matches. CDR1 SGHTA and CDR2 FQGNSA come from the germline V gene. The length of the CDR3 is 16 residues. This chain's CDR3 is CASSSGQGWAYNEQFF. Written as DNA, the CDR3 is TGTGCCAGCAGCAGCGGACAGGGATGGGCCTACAATGAGCAGTTCTTC.

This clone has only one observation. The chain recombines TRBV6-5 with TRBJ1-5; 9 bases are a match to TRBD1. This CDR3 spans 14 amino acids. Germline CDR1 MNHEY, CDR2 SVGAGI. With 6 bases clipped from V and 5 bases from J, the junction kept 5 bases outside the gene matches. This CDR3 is CASRPTGGHQPQHF. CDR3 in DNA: TGTGCCAGCAGACCGACAGGGGGACATCAGCCCCAGCATTTT.

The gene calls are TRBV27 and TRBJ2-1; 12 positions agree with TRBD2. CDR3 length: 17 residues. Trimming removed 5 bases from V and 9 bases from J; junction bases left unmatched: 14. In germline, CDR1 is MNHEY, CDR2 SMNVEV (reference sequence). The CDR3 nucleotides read TGTGCCAGCAGTCTACCGACTAGCGGGAGTGGTCGGGTTGAGCAGTTCTTC. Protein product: CASSLPTSGSGRVEQFF.

The CDR3 region has the DNA TGCGCCCTTCCCGGGACGCAAGGGCCTGGGGGCTACACCTTC. Residues: CALPGTQGPGGYTF. This chain connects TRBV10-2 to TRBJ1-2; D possibly corresponds to TRBD1 (5 bases). The CDR3 spans 14 residues. Germline values: CDR1 WSHSY, CDR2 SAAADI. The germline V and J ends were trimmed by 11 bases and 8 bases, with 24 bases remaining between them.

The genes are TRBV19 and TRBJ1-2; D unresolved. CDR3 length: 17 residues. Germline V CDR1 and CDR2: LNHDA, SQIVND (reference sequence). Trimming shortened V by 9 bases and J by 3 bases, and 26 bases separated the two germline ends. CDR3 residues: CASTTLTRGDYYYGYTF. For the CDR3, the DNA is TGTGCCAGCACTACACTCACCCGGGGAGACTACTACTATGGCTACACCTTC.

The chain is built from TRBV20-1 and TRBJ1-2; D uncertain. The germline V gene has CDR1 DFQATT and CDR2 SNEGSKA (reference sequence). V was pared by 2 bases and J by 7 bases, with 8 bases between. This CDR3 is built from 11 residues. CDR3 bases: TGCAGTGCTAGATACTTGGGTGGCTACACCTTC. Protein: CSARYLGGYTF.

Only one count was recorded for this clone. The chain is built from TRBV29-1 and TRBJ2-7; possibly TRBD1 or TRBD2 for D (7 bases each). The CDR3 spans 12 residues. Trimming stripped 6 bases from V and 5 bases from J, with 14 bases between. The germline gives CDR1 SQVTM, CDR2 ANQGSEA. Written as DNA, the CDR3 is TGCAGCGTCGGCAGGGGGAGGGACGAGCAGTACTTC. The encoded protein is CSVGRGRDEQYF.

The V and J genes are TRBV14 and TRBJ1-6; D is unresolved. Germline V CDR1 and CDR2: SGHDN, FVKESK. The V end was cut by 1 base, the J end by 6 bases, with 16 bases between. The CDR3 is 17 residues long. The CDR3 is CASSQVFPAQTNSPLHF. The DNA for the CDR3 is TGTGCCAGCAGCCAAGTATTTCCGGCCCAAACTAATTCACCCCTCCACTTT.

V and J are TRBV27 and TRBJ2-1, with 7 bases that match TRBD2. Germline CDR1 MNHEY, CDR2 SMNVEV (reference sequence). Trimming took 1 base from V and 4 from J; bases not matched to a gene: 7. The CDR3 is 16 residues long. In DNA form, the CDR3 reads TGTGCCAGCAGTTTATTCCCCAGGGAGGGATACAATGAGCAGTTCTTC. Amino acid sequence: CASSLFPREGYNEQFF.

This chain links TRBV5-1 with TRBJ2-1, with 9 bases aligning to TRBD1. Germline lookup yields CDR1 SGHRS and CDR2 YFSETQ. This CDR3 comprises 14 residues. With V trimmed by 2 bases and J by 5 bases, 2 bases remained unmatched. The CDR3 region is CASSFGTGNNEQFF. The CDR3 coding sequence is TGCGCCAGCAGCTTCGGGACAGGGAACAATGAGCAGTTCTTC.

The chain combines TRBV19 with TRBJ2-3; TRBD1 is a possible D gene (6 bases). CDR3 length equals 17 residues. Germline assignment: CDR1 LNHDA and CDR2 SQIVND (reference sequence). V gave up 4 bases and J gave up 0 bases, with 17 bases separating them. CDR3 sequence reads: CASSNRQERTSTDTQYF. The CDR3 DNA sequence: TGTGCCAGTAGTAATAGACAGGAAAGGACTAGCACAGATACGCAGTATTTT. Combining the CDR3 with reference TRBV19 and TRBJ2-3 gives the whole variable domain DGGITQSPKYLFRKEGQNVTLSCEQNLNHDAMYWYRQDPGQGLRLIYYSQIVNDFQKGDIAEGYSVSREKKESFPLTVTSAQKNPTAFYLCASSNRQERTSTDTQYFGPGTRLTVL.